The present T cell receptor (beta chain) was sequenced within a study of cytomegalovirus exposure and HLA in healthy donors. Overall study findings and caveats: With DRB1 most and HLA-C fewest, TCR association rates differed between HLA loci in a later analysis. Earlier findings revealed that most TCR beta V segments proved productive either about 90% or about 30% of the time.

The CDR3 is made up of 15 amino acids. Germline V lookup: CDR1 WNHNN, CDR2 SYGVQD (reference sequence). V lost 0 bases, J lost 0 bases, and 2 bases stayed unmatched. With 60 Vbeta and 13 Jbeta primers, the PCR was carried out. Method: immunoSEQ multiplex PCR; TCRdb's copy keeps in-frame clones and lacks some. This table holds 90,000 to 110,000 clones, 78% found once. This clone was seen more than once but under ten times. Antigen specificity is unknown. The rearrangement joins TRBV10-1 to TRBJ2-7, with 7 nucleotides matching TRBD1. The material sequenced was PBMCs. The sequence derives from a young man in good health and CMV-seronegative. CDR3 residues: CASSESDRNSYEQYF. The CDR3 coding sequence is TGCGCCAGCAGTGAGTCGGACAGGAACTCCTACGAGCAGTACTTC.